The sequence of this TCR beta chain was determined in a study of blood T cell repertoires in COVID-19. Turning to the study itself: Samples taken during acute and convalescent COVID-19 were collected in the United States, Italy and Spain.

This CDR3 region has 10 residues. The V end lost 4 bases, the J end lost 3 bases, and 2 bases lay between the germline ends. Germline CDR1 SGHRS, CDR2 YFSETQ. In the original workflow: How many nucleated cells were present was estimated from reference gene primer amplification. Only in-frame clones appear in the TCRdb table, and some are missing; sequencing was by immunoSEQ multiplex PCR. That table gives V, J and clone size, and the DNA gave D and trimming. The table has tens of thousands of clones, roughly 84% seen once. This clone has a handful of counts. The sample taken for sequencing was peripheral blood. The rearrangement uses TRBV5-1 and TRBJ2-7, with D unresolved. The receptor was isolated from a man aged 45-60 years with active or convalescent COVID-19. CDR3 sequence: CASSLYEQYF. In nucleotides, the CDR3 is TGCGCCAGCAGCCTCTACGAGCAGTACTTC.